The 25 T cell receptor beta chains in this list originate from one sample, sequenced in a study of CD8+ T cells in alopecia areata. Sequencing templates came from extracted RNA that was reverse transcribed into cDNA. Clones were sequenced by immunoSEQ multiplex PCR, and TCRdb holds only the in-frame ones, with some missing. The sample includes about 200,000 clones, 56% of them seen just once. Source material: CD8+ T cells sorted from blood. Receptor source: a human donor in good health.

This chain links TRBV15 with TRBJ2-1; a possible D gene is TRBD2 (5 bases). From germline, CDR1 is LNHNV and CDR2 YYDKDF (reference sequence). This CDR3 has 14 amino acids. Trimming left V 0 bases short and J 14 bases short, with 17 bases between. This chain's CDR3 is CATSRDRSDCCEFF. For the CDR3, the DNA is TGTGCCACCAGCAGAGATCGATCGGACTGTTGTGAGTTCTTC. Drawing the rest from reference TRBV15 and TRBJ2-1, the complete variable domain is DAMVIQNPRYQVTQFGKPVTLSCSQTLNHNVMYWYQQKSSQAPKLLFHYYDKDFNNEADTPDNFQSRRPNTSFCFLDIRSPGLGDTAMYLCATSRDRSDCCEFFGPGTRLTVL.

The J gene is TRBJ2-7, the V gene TRBV4-1; the match to TRBD1 covers 7 bases. Germline CDR1 reads MGHRA; CDR2 reads YSYEKL. J lost 0 bases, V lost 4 bases, and 9 bases had no gene match. The CDR3 spans 16 residues. The CDR3 reads CASSRYRDSSSYEQYF. Written as DNA, the CDR3 is TGCGCCAGCAGCCGGTACAGGGACAGCTCCTCCTACGAGCAGTACTTC.

This clone was recorded a few times. The V and J genes are TRBV6-5 and TRBJ1-2; TRBD1 matches 7 bases. The CDR3 consists of 12 residues. V lost 10 bases, J lost 10 bases, and 12 bases stayed unmatched. The V gene's germline CDR1 is MNHEY and CDR2 SVGAGI. CDR3 in DNA: TGTGCCACACGGGACAGACTTTCGGACTACACCTTC. Its translation: CATRDRLSDYTF.

The chain carries TRBV10-2 and TRBJ1-4; the match to TRBD1 covers 8 bases. Per germline, CDR1 WSHSY and CDR2 SAAADI. The CDR3 is 16 amino acids. The ends lost 6 bases at V and 0 bases at J; junction bases unmatched: 6. The CDR3 reads CASRGTGVATNEKLFF. CDR3 nucleotides: TGCGCCAGCAGGGGGACAGGCGTAGCAACTAATGAAAAACTGTTTTTT.

The chain combines TRBV4-1 with TRBJ1-6; D is undetermined. CDR3 length equals 16 residues. Deletions cut 0 bases from V and 4 bases from J, with 10 bases between. Germline assignment: CDR1 MGHRA and CDR2 YSYEKL. CDR3 coding DNA: TGCGCCAGCAGCCAAGATCCAGGAGCTTATAATTCACCCCTCCACTTT. Protein sequence: CASSQDPGAYNSPLHF.

The gene calls are TRBV7-9 and TRBJ2-5, with 12 bases identical to TRBD1. Germline assignment: CDR1 SEHNR and CDR2 FQNEAQ (reference sequence). This CDR3 is 16 amino acids long. Trimming took 7 bases from V and 5 from J; bases not matched to a gene: 11. The CDR3 spells CASTPRDRGRGETQYF. CDR3 DNA: TGTGCCAGCACCCCAAGGGACAGGGGGCGCGGTGAGACCCAGTACTTC.

The chain couples TRBV29-1 to TRBJ2-7; 8 positions agree with TRBD1. The CDR3 sequence is 13 residues long. Trimming removed 6 bases from V and 0 bases from J; junction bases left unmatched: 4. Germline V CDR1 and CDR2: SQVTM, ANQGSEA. The CDR3 nucleotides are TGCAGCGTGGTGGACAGGGCCTCCTACGAGCAGTACTTC. Translated: CSVVDRASYEQYF.

The V call is TRBV29-1, the J call TRBJ2-7; no clear D. The germline V gene encodes CDR1 SQVTM and CDR2 ANQGSEA. The V gene lost 4 bases and the J gene lost 7 bases, with 14 bases spanning the gap. The CDR3 is made up of 12 amino acids. The CDR3, as DNA: TGCAGCGTTGTTATGGGTTCGCAAGAGCAGTACTTC. It specifies CSVVMGSQEQYF.

In its sample, this clone was seen a few times. The rearrangement links TRBV30 to TRBJ2-7; unclear D gene. Germline assignment: CDR1 GTSNPN and CDR2 SVGIG (reference sequence). The CDR3 runs 13 residues. V was cut by 1 base and J by 4 bases, with 11 bases left in between. The CDR3 coding sequence is TGTGCCTGGAGTGGGATGGACCCGTACGAGCAGTACTTC. This sequence encodes CAWSGMDPYEQYF. Drawing the rest from reference TRBV30 and TRBJ2-7, the complete variable domain is SQTIHQWPATLVQPVGSPLSLECTVEGTSNPNLYWYRQAAGRGLQLLFYSVGIGQISSEVPQNLSASRPQDRQFILSSKKLLLSDSGFYLCAWSGMDPYEQYFGPGTRLTVT.

There are a few counts of this clone. V is TRBV25-1 and J is TRBJ1-2; no reliable D call. The CDR3 is 16 amino acids. The V gene's germline CDR1 is MGHDK and CDR2 SYGVNS. Trimming pared 3 bases from V and 1 base from J, leaving 15 bases between. CDR3 sequence reads: CASSDPGPDLNYGYTF. Here the CDR3 DNA reads TGTGCCAGCAGTGATCCCGGACCTGATCTTAACTATGGCTACACCTTC.

The chain joins TRBV7-2 to TRBJ2-2; D might be TRBD1 (7 bases). The CDR3 totals 16 residues. The V end was cut by 8 bases, the J end by 6 bases, with 22 bases between. Germline V gene sequence: CDR1 SGHTA, CDR2 FQGNSA. This CDR3 reads CASGPLVARGAGELFF. As DNA, the CDR3 is TGTGCCAGCGGACCCTTAGTAGCCAGGGGGGCCGGGGAGCTGTTTTTT. The full variable domain, in which reference TRBV7-2 and TRBJ2-2 provide the parts outside the CDR3, is GAGVSQSPSNKVTEKGKDVELRCDPISGHTALYWYRQSLGQGLEFLIYFQGNSAPDKSGLPSDRFSAERTGGSVSTLTIQRTQQEDSAVYLCASGPLVARGAGELFFGEGSRLTVL.

The J gene is TRBJ1-5, the V gene TRBV7-9; no reliable D call. The germline V and J ends were trimmed by 5 bases and 3 bases, with 14 bases remaining between them. The CDR3 is 15 amino acids. Germline V gene sequence: CDR1 SEHNR, CDR2 FQNEAQ (reference sequence). CDR3 amino acids: CASSTDHGPNQPQHF. CDR3 in DNA: TGTGCCAGCAGCACGGATCACGGCCCCAATCAGCCCCAGCATTTT.

V is TRBV2 and J is TRBJ1-1; D is perhaps TRBD1 (5 bases). The CDR3 is 15 amino acids. From germline, CDR1 is SNHLY and CDR2 FYNNEI. The ends were cut back, 0 bases at V and 7 bases at J, with 15 bases in the middle. The CDR3 here is CASSEALGGFGEAFF. CDR3 DNA: TGTGCCAGCAGTGAAGCGCTTGGGGGGTTCGGTGAAGCTTTCTTT.

The rearrangement joins TRBV6-5 to TRBJ1-2; D unclear. The germline CDR1 and CDR2 sequences are MNHEY and SVGAGI. This CDR3 is 14 amino acids long. V was pared by 5 bases and J by 0 bases, with 10 bases between. CDR3 in amino acids: CASSPAAANYGYTF. The CDR3 DNA sequence: TGTGCCAGCAGTCCGGCCGCGGCTAACTATGGCTACACCTTC.

This chain joins TRBV6-5 and TRBJ2-1; tentatively, D is TRBD1 (5 bases). Germline CDR1 reads MNHEY; CDR2 reads SVGAGI. Trimming shortened V by 5 bases and J by 7 bases, and 15 bases separated the two germline ends. The length of the CDR3 is 14 residues. CDR3 residues: CASSPSGRDNEQFF. The CDR3 bases are TGTGCCAGCAGTCCATCGGGCAGGGATAATGAGCAGTTCTTC.

This clone was detected ten times or more. V is TRBV19 and J is TRBJ2-3; 7 bases are a match to TRBD2. This CDR3 is built from 15 residues. The V gene end was trimmed by 9 bases and the J gene end by 0 bases; junction bases not matched to a gene: 9. CDR1 LNHDA and CDR2 SQIVND come from the germline V gene (reference sequence). The CDR3: CASLPGLPSTDTQYF. The CDR3 DNA reads TGTGCCAGCCTACCGGGACTACCCAGCACAGATACGCAGTATTTT.

This clone has more than one count but fewer than ten. This chain links TRBV13 with TRBJ2-7, with 12 bases matching TRBD2. Germline-derived CDR1 and CDR2 are PRHDT and FYEKMQ (reference sequence). V was pared by 5 bases and J by 0 bases, with 5 bases of the junction left unmatched. The CDR3 spans 16 residues. The CDR3 spells CASSALTSGGSYEQYF. Written as DNA, the CDR3 is TGTGCCAGCAGCGCCTTGACTAGCGGGGGCTCCTACGAGCAGTACTTC.

This clone was found a few times. The rearrangement joins TRBV11-2 to TRBJ2-3; D is perhaps TRBD2 (5 bases). Germline CDR1 SGHAT, CDR2 FQNNGV. The ends were cut back, 5 bases at V and 0 bases at J, with 12 bases in the middle. This CDR3 is 15 amino acids long. The CDR3 protein is CASSPLQRSTDTQYF. CDR3 sequence (DNA): TGTGCCAGCAGCCCCCTACAGCGGAGCACAGATACGCAGTATTTT. The full variable domain, in which reference TRBV11-2 and TRBJ2-3 provide the parts outside the CDR3, is EAGVAQSPRYKIIEKRQSVAFWCNPISGHATLYWYQQILGQGPKLLIQFQNNGVVDDSQLPKDRFSAERLKGVDSTLKIQPAKLEDSAVYLCASSPLQRSTDTQYFGPGTRLTVL.

This sequence joins TRBV19 and TRBJ2-1; 8 bases are a match to TRBD2. With 5 bases clipped from V and 4 bases from J, the junction kept 10 bases outside the gene matches. The CDR3 loop spans 16 amino acids. Germline V CDR1 and CDR2: LNHDA, SQIVND (reference sequence). The CDR3 DNA reads TGTGCCAGTAGTCCGTACATACTAGCGGAATACAATGAGCAGTTCTTC. Translated: CASSPYILAEYNEQFF.

The rearrangement joins TRBV29-1 to TRBJ2-7, with a tentative D call TRBD2 (6 bases). The V end was cut by 5 bases, the J end by 1 base, with 12 bases between. The length of the CDR3 is 13 residues. From germline, CDR1 is SQVTM and CDR2 ANQGSEA. DNA for the CDR3: TGCAGCGTTCGGGGGAAAAAGTCCTACGAGCAGTACTTC. Translating gives CSVRGKKSYEQYF.

V usage is TRBV5-1 and J usage is TRBJ2-5; TRBD1 aligns across 7 bases. Germline CDR1 SGHRS, CDR2 YFSETQ. The CDR3 consists of 13 residues. The V and J ends lost 1 base and 5 bases, in that order; junction bases with no gene match: 2. CDR3 loop: CASSLTQGETQYF. The CDR3 nucleotides read TGCGCCAGCAGCTTGACACAGGGGGAGACCCAGTACTTC.

The V call is TRBV7-8, the J call TRBJ2-7, with a tentative D call TRBD2 (7 bases). V was trimmed by 1 base and J by 2 bases, leaving 12 bases between them. This CDR3 is 15 amino acids long. CDR1 and CDR2 from the germline V gene are SGHVS and FQNEAQ. CDR3 in DNA: TGTGCCAGCAGCTTAGAAAGGGGGGGAACCTACGAGCAGTACTTC. It specifies CASSLERGGTYEQYF.

The chain links TRBV27 to TRBJ2-3; weak D call: TRBD1 (7 bases). The CDR3 has 14 amino acids. Germline V gene lookup returns CDR1 MNHEY and CDR2 SMNVEV (reference sequence). Between the trimmed V and J ends, which lost 7 bases and 1 base, there was a span of 12 bases. CDR3 DNA: TGTGCCAGCACAACAGGGGAGGGCACAGATACGCAGTATTTT. Translating it yields CASTTGEGTDTQYF.

In its sample, this clone was seen a few times. The chain joins TRBV6-1 to TRBJ1-6; weak D call: TRBD1 (5 bases). CDR3 size: 16 residues. Trimming cost V 0 bases and J 7 bases, with 13 bases left between them. Germline CDR1 reads MNHNS; CDR2 reads SASEGT. In DNA form, the CDR3 reads TGTGCCAGCAGTGAAGCAACAGGTCGGGGAAATTCACCCCTCCACTTT. Translating gives CASSEATGRGNSPLHF.

This clone was counted a few times. The V and J genes are TRBV7-9 and TRBJ2-7; perhaps TRBD2 as D (6 bases). Germline CDR1 SEHNR, CDR2 FQNEAQ (reference sequence). V was trimmed by 1 base and J by 4 bases, leaving 17 bases between them. CDR3 size: 16 residues. The CDR3 reads CASSLEGQLAQYEQYF. In DNA form, the CDR3 reads TGTGCCAGCAGCTTAGAGGGGCAACTAGCTCAGTACGAGCAGTACTTC.